This TCR beta chain was documented in a study of cytomegalovirus exposure and HLA in healthy donors. Sequenced by immunoSEQ multiplex PCR; TCRdb stores in-frame clones only, minus some. The sample contains over 200,000 clones, 70% to 90% of which appear only once. Material: PBMCs. The receptor comes from a woman aged 18 to 35 in good health and CMV-seronegative.

CDR3 nucleotide sequence: TGTGCCAGCAGCAAAGTAGGCAGGGTAGGAGCTTTCTTT. Translated, it gives CASSKVGRVGAFF. The J gene is TRBJ1-1, the V gene TRBV21-1; the DNA was not compared with TRBD1, the D call given in the table. TRBV21-1 is noted as a pseudogene. This CDR3 region has 13 residues.